The 9 T cell receptor beta chains listed next were all sequenced from one sample in a study of blood T cell repertoires in COVID-19. This table comes from immunoSEQ multiplex PCR, and its TCRdb copy is limited to in-frame clones, with some not included. In the table there are about 95,000 clones, over 80% of which are singletons. Sequenced sample: peripheral blood. These TCRs come from a woman aged 45-65 years in a cohort sampled during active COVID-19.

Worth noting for this clone: This sample also contains other DNA sequences that code for the same CDR3. This sequence joins TRBV7-9 and TRBJ1-1, with D possibly matching TRBD1 (5 bases). Trimming shortened V by 1 base and J by 1 base, and 7 bases separated the two germline ends. Germline V gene lookup returns CDR1 SEHNR and CDR2 FQNEAQ (reference sequence). This CDR3 has 14 residues. The CDR3 DNA sequence: TGTGCCAGCAGCTTAGGACAGACGAACACTGAAGCTTTCTTT. It codes for CASSLGQTNTEAFF.

This sequence joins TRBV7-3 and TRBJ2-3, with TRBD2 identical over 7 bases. Germline CDR1 SGHTA, CDR2 FQGTGA. The CDR3 has 15 amino acids. After removal of 3 bases from V and 1 base from J, the junction contained 4 bases not matched to a gene. CDR3 bases: TGTGCCAGCAGCTTGGGACTACCGGGCACAGATACGCAGTATTTT. Encoded protein: CASSLGLPGTDTQYF.

This rearrangement joins TRBV2 to TRBJ2-7; D gene uncertain. CDR1 and CDR2 from the germline V gene are SNHLY and FYNNEI. Deletions cut 6 bases from V and 3 bases from J, with 9 bases between. The CDR3 length is 12 residues. This CDR3 reads CASREIIYEQYF. The CDR3 DNA follows: TGTGCCAGCAGAGAAATTATCTACGAGCAGTACTTC.

V usage is TRBV27 and J usage is TRBJ2-2, with 8 bases matching TRBD1. This CDR3 comprises 16 residues. Per germline, CDR1 MNHEY and CDR2 SMNVEV (reference sequence). V gave up 3 bases and J gave up 6 bases; unmatched junction bases: 9. CDR3 bases: TGTGCCAGCAGTTTGCAAGGACAGGGTCGGGCCGGGGAGCTGTTTTTT. Its translation: CASSLQGQGRAGELFF.

The rearrangement uses TRBV30 and TRBJ1-1, with D perhaps matching TRBD1 (5 bases). The CDR3 contains 14 residues. Trimming took off 5 bases at V and 1 base at J, with 14 bases between the two ends. Germline V CDR1 and CDR2: GTSNPN, SVGIG (reference sequence). DNA for the CDR3: TGTGCCTGGTCAGGACAAAGGGAGAACACTGAAGCTTTCTTT. Its translation is CAWSGQRENTEAFF.

With respect to this clone: The sample carries other DNA sequences with the same CDR3. The V and J genes are TRBV5-1 and TRBJ1-5; D possibly corresponds to TRBD1 (6 bases). The CDR3 totals 14 residues. CDR1 is SGHRS and CDR2 is YFSETQ in the germline V gene. The germline V and J ends were trimmed by 2 bases and 2 bases, with 8 bases remaining between them. CDR3 sequence (DNA): TGCGCCAGCAGCTTAGGGGGACGCAATCAGCCCCAGCATTTT. Its translation: CASSLGGRNQPQHF.

The genes are TRBV12-5 and TRBJ1-3; unclear D gene. Trimming pared 2 bases from V and 4 bases from J, leaving 9 bases between. This CDR3 has 14 residues. Looked up from germline, CDR1 is LGHNT and CDR2 is FRNRAP. For the CDR3, the DNA is TGTGCTAGTGGTTTGCGGAGGTCCGGAAACACCATATATTTT. This codes for CASGLRRSGNTIYF.

The V and J genes are TRBV2 and TRBJ2-7; TRBD1 aligns across 7 bases. Losses at the gene ends were 4 bases for V and 0 bases for J; bases not matched to a gene: 9. The CDR3 consists of 16 residues. Germline assignment: CDR1 SNHLY and CDR2 FYNNEI. The CDR3 bases are TGTGCCAGCAGTGGAGGGACAGCGAGGAGCTCCTACGAGCAGTACTTC. Its translation is CASSGGTARSSYEQYF. Combining the CDR3 with reference TRBV2 and TRBJ2-7 gives the whole variable domain EPEVTQTPSHQVTQMGQEVILRCVPISNHLYFYWYRQILGQKVEFLVSFYNNEISEKSEIFDDQFSVERPDGSNFTLKIRSTKLEDSAMYFCASSGGTARSSYEQYFGPGTRLTVT.

The genes are TRBV5-6 and TRBJ1-1, with D unresolved. The CDR3 covers 11 residues. The germline V gene has CDR1 SGHDT and CDR2 YYEEEE. Between the trimmed V and J ends, which lost 5 bases and 10 bases, there was a span of 12 bases. CDR3 in amino acids: CASSRDGIAFF. CDR3 nucleotides: TGTGCCAGCAGTCGCGATGGTATAGCTTTCTTT.